The 5 T cell receptor beta chains reported below all come from one sample, sequenced in a study of T cells in tumors and immune-related adverse events. The assay was immunoSEQ multiplex PCR, and TCRdb's table has in-frame clones only and misses some. The sample gives 9,900 or so clones, roughly 90% of which show up once; around 1.6% is in the top ten. The material sequenced was lymph node tissue, taken from a patient treated with anti-PD-1 therapy. All receptors come from a female donor with metastatic renal cell carcinoma.

The genes are TRBV7-9 and TRBJ2-1, with 9 nucleotides matching TRBD2. The junction had 4 bases not matched to a gene; V was cut back by 4 bases and J by 3 bases. The CDR3 covers 15 residues. Germline V gives CDR1 SEHNR, CDR2 FQNEAQ (reference sequence). The CDR3 sequence is CASSSTSGDYNEQFF. The CDR3 DNA sequence: TGTGCCAGCAGCTCGACTAGCGGAGACTACAATGAGCAGTTCTTC.

The V call is TRBV11-3, the J call TRBJ1-2, with 7 bases aligning to TRBD1. V was pared by 2 bases and J by 7 bases, with 10 bases of the junction left unmatched. Germline-derived CDR1 and CDR2 are SGHNT and YENEEA. The CDR3 loop spans 15 amino acids. CDR3 amino acids: CASSLFFTGEGGYTF. The DNA for the CDR3 is TGTGCCAGCAGCTTATTCTTCACAGGGGAGGGTGGCTACACCTTC.

The chain is built from TRBV19 and TRBJ1-4, with unresolved D. Deletions cut 5 bases from V and 4 bases from J, with 5 bases between. This CDR3 comprises 12 residues. CDR1 and CDR2 from the germline V gene are LNHDA and SQIVND (reference sequence). CDR3 in DNA: TGTGCCAGTAGTGAAATTAATGAAAAACTGTTTTTT. Protein: CASSEINEKLFF. The whole variable domain, remainder taken from reference TRBV19 and TRBJ1-4, is DGGITQSPKYLFRKEGQNVTLSCEQNLNHDAMYWYRQDPGQGLRLIYYSQIVNDFQKGDIAEGYSVSREKKESFPLTVTSAQKNPTAFYLCASSEINEKLFFGSGTQLSVL.

The chain uses TRBV7-2 and TRBJ1-2, with 10 bases aligning to TRBD1. V was clipped by 9 bases and J by 4 bases; unmatched bases: 11. CDR1 and CDR2 from the germline V gene are SGHTA and FQGNSA. The CDR3 has 15 residues. The CDR3 DNA sequence: TGTGCCAGTGGGACGGGACAGGGGTATGTCTATGGCTACACCTTC. It yields the protein CASGTGQGYVYGYTF.

V usage is TRBV5-4 and J usage is TRBJ1-2, with 10 nucleotides matching TRBD1. The germline V gene has CDR1 SGHNT and CDR2 YYREEE (reference sequence). The V segment lost 0 bases and the J segment 10 bases; nucleotides outside the gene matches: 3. The CDR3 is 13 residues long. The CDR3 DNA is TGTGCCAGCAGCTTGGAGGGACAGGGGATCTACACCTTC. As protein: CASSLEGQGIYTF.